Described below is a single T cell receptor beta chain sequence and its context. Its antigen is not known. This sample was taken from a study of cytomegalovirus exposure and HLA in healthy donors. Broader study findings: Researchers counted roughly 150 TCR beta chains as cytomegalovirus-associated.

Primers for the PCR totalled 60 Vbeta and 13 Jbeta. Libraries were prepared by immunoSEQ multiplex PCR; TCRdb keeps only in-frame clonotypes and omits some of them. Here the sample spans approximately 190,000 clones, more than 65% being singletons. This TCR was recovered from a man in his forties or fifties in good health and CMV-seronegative. Sequences were obtained from PBMCs.

In nucleotides, the CDR3 is TGTGCCACCAGCGTCCGAGCAGGGAAAGATCCCTGGAGCTACGAGCAGTACTTC. Translated: CATSVRAGKDPWSYEQYF. The chain recombines TRBV15 with TRBJ2-7; possible D gene TRBD1, 5 bases. Germline V gene data show CDR1 as LNHNV and CDR2 as YYDKDF (reference sequence). This CDR3 has 18 amino acids. Between the trimmed V and J ends, which lost 5 bases and 3 bases, there was a span of 26 bases.